These 24 T cell receptor beta chains originate from one sample sequenced in a study of blood T cell repertoires in COVID-19. Assay: immunoSEQ multiplex PCR; the TCRdb copy retains only in-frame clones and omits some. The table records 150,000 to 200,000 clones, approximately 80% of them present only once. Sequencing was done on a sample of peripheral blood. The receptors were sampled from a woman between 65 and 79 years old with COVID-19, enrolled during active disease.

V is TRBV2 and J is TRBJ1-5; D unresolved. V was pared by 7 bases and J by 6 bases, with 13 bases between. Germline lookup yields CDR1 SNHLY and CDR2 FYNNEI. The CDR3 is 13 residues long. The CDR3 is CASKERVVQPQHF. CDR3 nucleotides: TGTGCCAGCAAGGAGAGGGTGGTTCAGCCCCAGCATTTT.

The chain links TRBV5-5 to TRBJ1-1, with D possibly TRBD1 on 6 matching bases. The CDR3 is made up of 13 amino acids. With 4 bases removed from V and 1 base from J, the gap between germline ends came to 8 bases. The germline V gene encodes CDR1 SGHKS and CDR2 YYEKEE (reference sequence). The CDR3 here is CASSTRGNTEAFF. Here the CDR3 DNA reads TGTGCCAGCAGCACCAGGGGGAACACTGAAGCTTTCTTT.

The CDR3 DNA sequence: TGTGCCAGCAGGAGGGGACAGGGCACCGGGGAGCTGTTTTTT. It is translated as CASRRGQGTGELFF. The genes are TRBV6-4 and TRBJ2-2; 9 bases map to TRBD1. Germline V gives CDR1 MRHNA, CDR2 SNTAGT. V shed 6 bases, J shed 4 bases, and the junction held 3 bases outside the gene matches. The CDR3 loop spans 14 amino acids.

The rearrangement links TRBV6-5 to TRBJ2-1; 7 nucleotides align to TRBD1. This CDR3 spans 15 amino acids. Germline V gene data show CDR1 as MNHEY and CDR2 as SVGAGI. J lost 7 bases, V lost 8 bases, and 14 bases had no gene match. This CDR3 is CASRPRTGRGNEQFF. The CDR3, as DNA: TGTGCCAGCCGACCCAGGACGGGCAGGGGGAATGAGCAGTTCTTC.

This clone was counted between two and nine times. The CDR3 bases are TGTGCCAGCAGACACGGGACAGGGAGTCAGCCCCAGCATTTT. As protein: CASRHGTGSQPQHF. V usage is TRBV6-5 and J usage is TRBJ1-5; 9 bases line up with TRBD1. CDR3 length equals 14 residues. The V segment lost 6 bases and the J segment 6 bases; nucleotides outside the gene matches: 6. CDR1 and CDR2 from the germline V gene are MNHEY and SVGAGI.

The rearrangement joins TRBV19 to TRBJ2-1; D perhaps matches TRBD1 (5 bases). The CDR3 is 13 amino acids. Germline V gene data show CDR1 as LNHDA and CDR2 as SQIVND (reference sequence). Deletions cut 8 bases from V and 9 bases from J, with 17 bases between. CDR3 residues: CASSEQVPGEQFF. The CDR3 region has the DNA TGTGCCAGTTCTGAACAGGTTCCCGGTGAGCAGTTCTTC.

This clone was seen a few times. The chain employs TRBV27 and TRBJ1-2, with D hard to call. V lost 5 bases and J 7 bases, leaving 17 bases between the germline ends. In germline, CDR1 is MNHEY, CDR2 SMNVEV (reference sequence). The CDR3 loop spans 14 amino acids. The DNA of the CDR3 is TGTGCCAGCAGTAGGAGGGCAGGTATGGGTGGCTACACCTTC. It yields the protein CASSRRAGMGGYTF.

Note on this clone: Germline and junction disagree at one end, which may indicate a read error. The J gene is TRBJ1-3, the V gene TRBV27; no reliable D call. This CDR3 region has 11 residues. Germline loops: CDR1 MNHEY, CDR2 SMNVEV (reference sequence). This CDR3 is CEGAIGNTIYF. The CDR3 DNA reads as TGCGAGGGTGCGATCGGAAACACCATATATTTT.

The chain couples TRBV9 to TRBJ2-2; 11 bases fit TRBD2. Looked up from germline, CDR1 is SGDLS and CDR2 is YYNGEE. The CDR3 extends over 18 amino acids. With V trimmed by 0 bases and J by 7 bases, 11 bases remained unmatched. CDR3 protein: CASSVVSLTSGIIGELFF. CDR3 DNA sequence: TGTGCCAGCAGCGTAGTCAGTTTGACTAGCGGGATTATCGGGGAGCTGTTTTTT.

The CDR3 region is CASSHPIPSGNTIYF. The CDR3 DNA sequence: TGTGCCAGCAGTCATCCAATTCCCTCTGGAAACACCATATATTTT. This chain joins TRBV5-6 and TRBJ1-3; D remains ambiguous. V shed 5 bases and J shed 0 bases, with 12 bases lying between them. From germline, CDR1 is SGHDT and CDR2 YYEEEE. The CDR3 totals 15 residues.

The CDR3 region is CASSLFRVAGGLAPSNEQFF. The CDR3 DNA is TGTGCCAGCAGTTTATTCAGGGTAGCGGGAGGGCTGGCCCCTTCTAATGAGCAGTTCTTC. This chain connects TRBV27 to TRBJ2-1; 11 bases are shared with TRBD2. Germline values: CDR1 MNHEY, CDR2 SMNVEV (reference sequence). The J segment lost 7 bases and the V segment lost 1 base, leaving 18 bases of the junction unmatched. This CDR3 comprises 20 residues.

The genes are TRBV2 and TRBJ2-1; D is perhaps TRBD2 (5 bases). Germline CDR1 SNHLY, CDR2 FYNNEI. The CDR3 spans 12 residues. V lost 6 bases, J lost 4 bases, and 7 bases lay in between. CDR3 DNA: TGTGCCAGCAGAGGGAGTTACAATGAGCAGTTCTTC. This gives the protein CASRGSYNEQFF.

A single count supports this clone. CDR3 bases: TGTGCCAGCAGTCCCGCGGGGACTGGAAACACCATATATTTT. The encoded protein is CASSPAGTGNTIYF. V usage is TRBV6-6 and J usage is TRBJ1-3, with D unclear. Trimming removed 5 bases from V and 2 bases from J, with 10 bases in between. The CDR3 covers 14 residues. Germline loops: CDR1 MNHNY, CDR2 SVGAGI (reference sequence).

The chain combines TRBV27 with TRBJ1-2, with D perhaps TRBD1 (6 bases). V lost 0 bases to trimming and J lost 4 bases, with 12 bases between them. Germline CDR1 and CDR2: MNHEY and SMNVEV (reference sequence). This CDR3 is 15 amino acids long. DNA for the CDR3: TGTGCCAGCAGTTTATCGGGGGCAGTAGCCTATGGCTACACCTTC. Translating it yields CASSLSGAVAYGYTF.

The V gene is TRBV28, the J gene TRBJ1-1, with a tentative D call TRBD1 (6 bases). This CDR3 spans 15 amino acids. The V end was cut by 8 bases, the J end by 1 base, with 17 bases between. Per germline, CDR1 MDHEN and CDR2 SYDVKM. Here the CDR3 DNA reads TGTGCCAGCTCTCCCCTGGACAGACAGAACACTGAAGCTTTCTTT. Residues: CASSPLDRQNTEAFF.

This chain uses TRBV25-1 with TRBJ1-4, with 8 bases that match TRBD1. This CDR3 has 17 residues. The J segment lost 4 bases and the V segment lost 2 bases, leaving 9 bases of the junction unmatched. Germline V gene data show CDR1 as MGHDK and CDR2 as SYGVNS. The DNA of the CDR3 is TGTGCCAGCAGTGAACGGCAGGGGGCGCGAAGTAATGAAAAACTGTTTTTT. Protein sequence: CASSERQGARSNEKLFF. Full variable domain (outside the CDR3, taken from reference TRBV25-1 and TRBJ1-4): EADIYQTPRYLVIGTGKKITLECSQTMGHDKMYWYQQDPGMELHLIHYSYGVNSTEKGDLSSESTVSRIRTEHFPLTLESARPSHTSQYLCASSERQGARSNEKLFFGSGTQLSVL.

The CDR3 protein is CASSQGFGISWGYTF. The CDR3 nucleotides are TGTGCCAGCAGCCAAGGTTTCGGGATCTCATGGGGCTACACCTTC. This chain uses TRBV3-1 (or the pseudogene TRBV3-2) with TRBJ1-2, with D uncertain. The CDR3 spans 15 residues. Per germline, CDR1 LGHDT and CDR2 YNNKEL (reference sequence). V was trimmed by 1 base and J by 8 bases, leaving 17 bases between them.

Here the CDR3 DNA reads TGTGCCAGCAGCGTAGCTGTAAGGGGGCCTTATGGCTACACCTTC. Amino acids: CASSVAVRGPYGYTF. The chain links TRBV9 to TRBJ1-2; 7 bases align to TRBD1. Germline V gene data show CDR1 as SGDLS and CDR2 as YYNGEE. J gave up 5 bases and V 0 bases, and 7 bases lay outside the gene matches. The CDR3 sequence is 15 residues long.

The rearrangement joins TRBV3-1 (or the pseudogene TRBV3-2) to TRBJ2-5; tentatively, D is TRBD1 (5 bases). The V and J ends lost 2 bases and 5 bases respectively, with 15 bases between them. CDR1 LGHDT and CDR2 YNNKEL come from the germline V gene (reference sequence). The CDR3 spans 15 residues. This chain's CDR3 is CASSQRGSRVETQYF. In nucleotides, the CDR3 is TGTGCCAGCAGCCAAAGGGGTAGTCGGGTGGAGACCCAGTACTTC.

Here the CDR3 DNA reads TGTGCCAGCTCACCACCGGGGGGTGGTGGAGAGACCCAGTACTTC. It yields the protein CASSPPGGGGETQYF. This chain links TRBV18 with TRBJ2-5, with D tentatively TRBD2 (6 bases). The CDR3 loop spans 15 amino acids. Per the germline V gene, CDR1 is KGHSH and CDR2 is LQKENI. Trimming pared 0 bases from V and 4 bases from J, leaving 12 bases between.

This clone was detected once. J is TRBJ2-7 and V is TRBV6-6; TRBD1 matches 10 bases. Unmatched junction bases numbered 6, after V lost 5 bases and J lost 2 bases. This CDR3 is 15 amino acids long. Per germline, CDR1 MNHNY and CDR2 SVGAGI (reference sequence). As DNA, the CDR3 is TGTGCCAGCAGTCAATTCGACAGGGGGCCCTACGAGCAGTACTTC. It codes for CASSQFDRGPYEQYF.

V and J are TRBV6-1 and TRBJ1-1; 8 bases agree with TRBD1. CDR3 length: 15 residues. CDR1 MNHNS and CDR2 SASEGT come from the germline V gene. After removal of 0 bases from V and 3 bases from J, the junction contained 3 bases not matched to a gene. The CDR3 spells CASSEATGVYTEAFF. The CDR3, as DNA: TGTGCCAGCAGTGAAGCGACAGGGGTTTACACTGAAGCTTTCTTT.

J is TRBJ2-5 and V is TRBV30; 8 bases map to TRBD1. Trimming at V came to 2 bases and at J to 4 bases, leaving 9 bases not matched to a gene. Germline CDR1 is GTSNPN and CDR2 is SVGIG (reference sequence). This CDR3 has 15 amino acids. For the CDR3, the DNA is TGTGCCTGGAGTCGACAGGGGAGGTTGGCAGAGACCCAGTACTTC. This gives the protein CAWSRQGRLAETQYF.

The rearrangement uses TRBV19 and TRBJ1-3; 9 bases are shared with TRBD1. The CDR3 has 16 amino acids. V lost 4 bases, J lost 3 bases, and 7 bases stayed unmatched. Germline CDR1 is LNHDA and CDR2 is SQIVND (reference sequence). The CDR3 protein is CASSNPGTGNGNTIYF. The CDR3 nucleotides are TGTGCCAGTAGTAACCCCGGGACAGGGAATGGAAACACCATATATTTT.